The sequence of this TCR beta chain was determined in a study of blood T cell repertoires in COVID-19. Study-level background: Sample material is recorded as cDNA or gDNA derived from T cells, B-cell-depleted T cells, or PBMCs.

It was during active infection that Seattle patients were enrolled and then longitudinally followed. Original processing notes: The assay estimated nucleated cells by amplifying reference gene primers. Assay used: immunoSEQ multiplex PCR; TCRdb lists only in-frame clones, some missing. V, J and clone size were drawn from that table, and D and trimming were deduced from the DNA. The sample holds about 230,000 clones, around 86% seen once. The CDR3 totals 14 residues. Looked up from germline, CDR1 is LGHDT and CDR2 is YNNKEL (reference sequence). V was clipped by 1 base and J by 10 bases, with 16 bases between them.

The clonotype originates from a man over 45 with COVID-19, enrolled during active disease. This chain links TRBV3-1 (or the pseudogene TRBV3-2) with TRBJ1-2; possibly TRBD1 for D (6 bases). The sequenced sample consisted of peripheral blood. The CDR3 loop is CASSQVFRDTDYTF. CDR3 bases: TGTGCCAGCAGCCAAGTCTTTCGGGACACCGACTACACCTTC.